These T cell receptor beta chains were read from a single sample in a study of CD8+ T cells in alopecia areata. Measured with immunoSEQ multiplex PCR; TCRdb has only the in-frame clones, and not every one. The profile shows roughly 140,000 clones, approximately 65% of them singletons. Sequencing was done on a sample of CD8+ T cells sorted from blood. The source of these receptors is a human donor in good health. Each CDR3 is given with its conserved first and last residue. The D gene is left open where the match is weak. Some rows have no size entry. The others give once, few or many, or a class for an expanded clone.

>TRBJ1-1|.|few|TRBV6-6
TGTGCCAGCAGTGACGACGGGAGAGGATGCGCTTTT
CASSDDGRGCAF
>TRBJ1-1|TRBD1|.|TRBV25-1
TGTGCCAGCGAAACAGGGGGTACCACTGAAGCTTTCTTT
CASETGGTTEAFF
>TRBJ2-7|.|.|TRBV29-1
TGCAGCGTCGAGGGGTGGGCTAGCGAACACTACGAGCAGTACTTC
CSVEGWASEHYEQYF
>TRBJ2-7|.|.|TRBV11-2
TGTGCCAGCAGCTCCGCCCTGGGGAACGAGCAGTACTTC
CASSSALGNEQYF
>TRBJ2-7|.|.|TRBV29-1
TGCAGCGTTGTGGCCCCTACGGGCACACAGCAGTACTTC
CSVVAPTGTQQYF
>TRBJ2-5|.|.|TRBV29-1
TGCAGCGTTGTGTGGGAGAGAGAGACCCAGTACTTC
CSVVWERETQYF
>TRBJ2-5|TRBD2|.|TRBV7-9
TGTGCCAGCAGCTTAGTCCTAGCGGCCAAACCGTGGACCCAGTACTTC
CASSLVLAAKPWTQYF
>TRBJ2-1|.|.|TRBV5-1
TGCGCCAGCAGCCCCCGGGACTCCCTCTACAATGAGCAGTTCTTC
CASSPRDSLYNEQFF
>TRBJ2-1|TRBD2|.|TRBV29-1
TGCAGCGTGGCGACTAGCAGCAATGAGCAGTTCTTC
CSVATSSNEQFF
>TRBJ1-5|.|.|TRBV27
TGTGCCAGCAGTTTAACGGCGGATTATCAGCCCCAGCATTTT
CASSLTADYQPQHF
>TRBJ2-1|TRBD2|few|TRBV7-9
TGTGCCAGCAGCTTACTAGCGGGAGGGAATGAGCAGTTCTTC
CASSLLAGGNEQFF
>TRBJ1-1|TRBD1|.|TRBV29-1
TGCAGCGTTGAAGGAGACAGGGGGGGATTCAACACTGAAGCTTTCTTT
CSVEGDRGGFNTEAFF
>TRBJ2-1|.|.|TRBV29-1
TGCAGCGTTGAAAGGCAGAGCCGGGGAAATGAGCAGTTCTTC
CSVERQSRGNEQFF